A selection of T cell receptor beta chains follows, all from one sample in a study of OX40 agonist ivuxolimab in advanced cancers. Data came from immunoSEQ multiplex PCR; TCRdb stores just in-frame clones and leaves some out. The data hold 80,000 or so clones, with around 86% observed a single time. The material was CD4+ or CD8+ T cells sorted from blood, obtained in a trial of the OX40 agonist ivuxolimab. The receptors were gathered from an adult with an advanced solid tumor such as melanoma, head and neck, liver or kidney cancer. The CDR3 runs from the conserved cysteine through the conserved F or W. Each record gives: V gene, D gene, J gene, clone size, CDR3 DNA, CDR3 protein. D genes are given only for firm matches. Not every row has a clone size; where given, it reads once, few, many or a size class.

TRBV7-2	-	TRBJ2-7	few	TGTGCCAGCAGCTCTACCTACCACCACGAGCAGTACTTC	CASSSTYHHEQYF
TRBV18	-	TRBJ1-5	-	TGTGCCAGCTCACCACAGGAAGGGCCAAATCAGCCCCAGCATTTT	CASSPQEGPNQPQHF
TRBV11-3	-	TRBJ1-2	-	TGTGCCAGCAGCTCCCTCAAAGGAGGGAGGGGACATGGCTACACCTTC	CASSSLKGGRGHGYTF
TRBV7-2	-	TRBJ2-1	-	TGTGCCAGCAGCGCTAGGGGGGCCGGGGAGCAGTTCTTC	CASSARGAGEQFF
TRBV6-5	-	TRBJ2-5	-	TGTGCCAGCAGTTATCCGAATTCTGGCCAGTACTTC	CASSYPNSGQYF
TRBV10-3	-	TRBJ2-7	-	TGTGCCATACGGGGCCGGATGCTCTACGAGCAGTACTTC	CAIRGRMLYEQYF
TRBV28	-	TRBJ1-3	-	TGTGCCAGCAGTTTCACGGGTGGCGTGGGAAACACCATATATTTT	CASSFTGGVGNTIYF
TRBV5-1	TRBD2	TRBJ2-7	-	TGCGCCAGCAGCTTGGCTCGACTAGCGGGGGAAGTCTCCTACGAGCAGTACTTC	CASSLARLAGEVSYEQYF
TRBV5-1	-	TRBJ2-1	-	TGCGCCAGCAGCTTGGGTCCGCCAGGCAGCTCCTACAATGAGCAGTTCTTC	CASSLGPPGSSYNEQFF
TRBV5-6	-	TRBJ1-3	-	TGTGCCAGCAGCTTGGGCGTCTCTGGAAACACCATATATTTT	CASSLGVSGNTIYF
TRBV9	TRBD2	TRBJ2-1	-	TGTGCCAGCAGCGTAGAGATAGCGGGGTACAATGAGCAGTTCTTC	CASSVEIAGYNEQFF
TRBV30	-	TRBJ2-7	medium-sized	TGTGCCTGGGCACCCACGAGCTCCTACGAGCAGTACTTC	CAWAPTSSYEQYF
TRBV5-1	TRBD1	TRBJ1-1	-	TGCGCCAGCAGCAGGGACAGTAAGGGAAACACTGAAGCTTTCTTT	CASSRDSKGNTEAFF
TRBV28	-	TRBJ1-1	-	TGTGCCAGCAGTACACCCAAGAACACTGAAGCTTTCTTT	CASSTPKNTEAFF
TRBV2	-	TRBJ2-1	-	TGTGCCAGCAGTGTTTCAGGGAGCTACAATGAGCAGTTCTTC	CASSVSGSYNEQFF
TRBV19	TRBD2	TRBJ2-1	-	TGTGCCAGTAGTTCTCTAGCGGGGGGTATCGGATACAATGAGCAGTTCTTC	CASSSLAGGIGYNEQFF